The rows below give T cell receptor beta chains drawn from one sample of a study of blood T cell repertoires in COVID-19. Sequenced by immunoSEQ multiplex PCR; TCRdb stores in-frame clones only, minus some. Here the sample spans hundreds of thousands of clones, approximately 90% being singletons. Sequences were obtained from PBMCs or T cells enriched from blood (not recorded which). These receptors originate from a woman in her fifties or sixties in a cohort exposed to, infected with or recovered from COVID-19 (not recorded which). Each CDR3 is given with its conserved first and last residue. D genes are given only for firm matches. Clone size appears in some rows only: once, few, many, or a class for an expanded clone.

d_gene: TRBD1
abundance: NA
v_gene: TRBV30
j_gene: TRBJ2-7
CDR3nt: TGTGCCTGGAGTCTACAGGGGGCGGGCGAGCAGTACTTC
CDR3aa: CAWSLQGAGEQYF

d_gene: NA
abundance: NA
v_gene: TRBV18
j_gene: TRBJ1-3
CDR3nt: TGTGCCAGCTCACCAACCGGGGTTGAAAACACCATATATTTT
CDR3aa: CASSPTGVENTIYF

d_gene: NA
abundance: few
v_gene: TRBV14
j_gene: TRBJ1-2
CDR3nt: TGTGCCAGCAGCCAAACAGGGCCGAGGAGGTGGTACTATGGCTACACCTTC
CDR3aa: CASSQTGPRRWYYGYTF

d_gene: NA
abundance: NA
v_gene: TRBV5-1
j_gene: TRBJ1-1
CDR3nt: TGCGCCAGCAGCTTGGATCTGGGCGGGGGAGGGAACACTGAAGCTTTCTTT
CDR3aa: CASSLDLGGGGNTEAFF

d_gene: NA
abundance: NA
v_gene: TRBV28
j_gene: TRBJ1-1
CDR3nt: TGTGCCAGCTTCGTTAACACTGAAGCTTTCTTT
CDR3aa: CASFVNTEAFF

d_gene: TRBD1
abundance: NA
v_gene: TRBV7-9
j_gene: TRBJ1-2
CDR3nt: TGTGCCAGCAGCTTAGCGGGACAGGGTAACTATGGCTACACCTTC
CDR3aa: CASSLAGQGNYGYTF

d_gene: TRBD2
abundance: NA
v_gene: TRBV9
j_gene: TRBJ2-2
CDR3nt: TGTGCCAGCAGCGTCCGGGCGGGAGGTAACACCGGGGAGCTGTTTTTT
CDR3aa: CASSVRAGGNTGELFF

d_gene: NA
abundance: NA
v_gene: TRBV18
j_gene: TRBJ2-3
CDR3nt: TGTGCCAGCTCATCGACCCTCGGGAGCACAGATACGCAGTATTTT
CDR3aa: CASSSTLGSTDTQYF

d_gene: NA
abundance: NA
v_gene: TRBV11-2
j_gene: TRBJ2-2
CDR3nt: TGTGCCAGCAGCTGGGGGACAAACACCGGGGAGCTGTTTTTT
CDR3aa: CASSWGTNTGELFF

d_gene: TRBD2
abundance: NA
v_gene: TRBV11-3
j_gene: TRBJ2-1
CDR3nt: TGTGCCAGCAGCCTTCACGGGAGGCCGGATAATGAGCAGTTCTTC
CDR3aa: CASSLHGRPDNEQFF

d_gene: NA
abundance: NA
v_gene: TRBV7-3
j_gene: TRBJ2-2
CDR3nt: TGTGCCAGCGGAGTGAGACGTGGGGGGACCGGGGAGCTGTTTTTT
CDR3aa: CASGVRRGGTGELFF

d_gene: NA
abundance: NA
v_gene: TRBV7-3
j_gene: TRBJ2-5
CDR3nt: TGTGCCAGCAGCTTAATACCAGAAGAGACCCAGTACTTC
CDR3aa: CASSLIPEETQYF

d_gene: TRBD1
abundance: NA
v_gene: TRBV5-4
j_gene: TRBJ1-2
CDR3nt: TGTGCCAGCAGCCGAGACCCGGGACAGGGGAGCTATGGCTACACCTTC
CDR3aa: CASSRDPGQGSYGYTF

d_gene: NA
abundance: NA
v_gene: TRBV6-6
j_gene: TRBJ2-5
CDR3nt: TGTGCCAGCAGTTTCGCCCACAGAGAGACCCAGTACTTC
CDR3aa: CASSFAHRETQYF

d_gene: NA
abundance: NA
v_gene: TRBV6-5
j_gene: TRBJ2-1
CDR3nt: TGTGCCAGCAGAGCGACAGTTACTGAGCAGTTCTTC
CDR3aa: CASRATVTEQFF

d_gene: TRBD1
abundance: NA
v_gene: TRBV20-1
j_gene: TRBJ2-7
CDR3nt: TGCAGTGCTAGCGGGACAGGGGGCAAGTACTTC
CDR3aa: CSASGTGGKYF

d_gene: NA
abundance: NA
v_gene: TRBV4-1
j_gene: TRBJ2-3
CDR3nt: TGCGCCAGCAGCCAAGTGTTTGGGGGCGGCGGGTACACAGATACGCAGTATTTT
CDR3aa: CASSQVFGGGGYTDTQYF

d_gene: NA
abundance: NA
v_gene: TRBV10-3
j_gene: TRBJ1-1
CDR3nt: TGTGCCATCTCCGACAGTCAGGGAGGCACTGAAGCTTTCTTT
CDR3aa: CAISDSQGGTEAFF

d_gene: TRBD2
abundance: once
v_gene: TRBV3-1/TRBV3-2
j_gene: TRBJ2-1
CDR3nt: TGTGCCAGCAGCCAAGGAAGCGGGAGGGCCGGGGAGCAGTTCTTC
CDR3aa: CASSQGSGRAGEQFF

d_gene: TRBD1
abundance: NA
v_gene: TRBV27
j_gene: TRBJ1-2
CDR3nt: TGTGCCAGCAGTTTACCAGGGGGCTATGGCTACACCTTC
CDR3aa: CASSLPGGYGYTF

d_gene: TRBD1
abundance: NA
v_gene: TRBV5-1
j_gene: TRBJ2-3
CDR3nt: TGCGCCAGCAGCAGAGGACAGGGCGGGGGCACAGATACGCAGTATTTT
CDR3aa: CASSRGQGGGTDTQYF

d_gene: NA
abundance: NA
v_gene: TRBV19
j_gene: TRBJ1-1
CDR3nt: TGTGCCAGTAGTATTAGGGGGGGAGGTGAAGCTTTCTTT
CDR3aa: CASSIRGGGEAFF

d_gene: TRBD1
abundance: NA
v_gene: TRBV5-1
j_gene: TRBJ1-2
CDR3nt: TGCGCCAGCAGGGCCGGGACAGGGAACTATGGCTACACCTTC
CDR3aa: CASRAGTGNYGYTF

d_gene: NA
abundance: NA
v_gene: TRBV9
j_gene: TRBJ2-3
CDR3nt: TGTGCCAGCAGCGTAGCCGGGAGCGGTGCTAGCACAGATACGCAGTATTTT
CDR3aa: CASSVAGSGASTDTQYF

d_gene: TRBD1
abundance: once
v_gene: TRBV28
j_gene: TRBJ2-1
CDR3nt: TGTGCCAGCTGGCGGACAGGGCCCTACAATGAGCAGTTCTTC
CDR3aa: CASWRTGPYNEQFF

d_gene: TRBD1
abundance: NA
v_gene: TRBV25-1
j_gene: TRBJ2-7
CDR3nt: TGTGCCAGCGGGACAGAGTCCTACGAGCAGTACTTC
CDR3aa: CASGTESYEQYF

d_gene: NA
abundance: NA
v_gene: TRBV21-1
j_gene: TRBJ1-2
CDR3nt: TGTGCCAGCAGCAAAGACCTAACAGGGGGCGCGGGTGGCTACACCTTC
CDR3aa: CASSKDLTGGAGGYTF

d_gene: TRBD1
abundance: NA
v_gene: TRBV30
j_gene: TRBJ1-2
CDR3nt: TGTGCCTGGAGTGTAGACAGGGGTAACTATGGCTACACCTTC
CDR3aa: CAWSVDRGNYGYTF

d_gene: NA
abundance: few
v_gene: TRBV2
j_gene: TRBJ1-2
CDR3nt: TGTGCCAGCATGCCCCCCAACGGGGGGCGAAGTGGCTACACCTTC
CDR3aa: CASMPPNGGRSGYTF